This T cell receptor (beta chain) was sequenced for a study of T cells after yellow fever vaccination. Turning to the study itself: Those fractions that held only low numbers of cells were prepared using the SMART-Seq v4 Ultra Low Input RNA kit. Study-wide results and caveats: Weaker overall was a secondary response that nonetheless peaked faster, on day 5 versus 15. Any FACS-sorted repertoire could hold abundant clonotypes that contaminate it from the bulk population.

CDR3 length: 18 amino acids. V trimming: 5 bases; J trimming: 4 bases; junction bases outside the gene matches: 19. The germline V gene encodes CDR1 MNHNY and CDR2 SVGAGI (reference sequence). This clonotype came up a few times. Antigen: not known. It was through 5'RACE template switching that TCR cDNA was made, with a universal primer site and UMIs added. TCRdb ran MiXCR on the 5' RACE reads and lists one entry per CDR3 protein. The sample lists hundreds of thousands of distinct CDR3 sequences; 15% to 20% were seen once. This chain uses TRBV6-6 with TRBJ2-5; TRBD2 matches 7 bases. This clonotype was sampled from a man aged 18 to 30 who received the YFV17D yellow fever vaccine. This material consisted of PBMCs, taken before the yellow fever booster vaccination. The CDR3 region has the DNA TGTGCCAGCAGTCTCACCCCTTTGGCGGGGGAAAGGGGAGAGACCCAGTACTTC. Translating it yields CASSLTPLAGERGETQYF.